The 18 T cell receptor beta chains in this list originate from one sample, sequenced in a study of vaccination and CD4 T cells after COVID-19. The treatment: roughly 11-day PBMC culture with coronavirus spike peptide pools or control peptides (ViraFEST assay). For these receptors, no antigen is known. Sequenced with the Oncomine TCR Beta short-read assay was DNA taken from cultured CD4+ T cells. MiXCR was run by TCRdb on the PCR reads, yielding one entry per CDR3 protein. The sample contains fewer than 30,000 distinct CDR3 sequences, roughly 52% of which appear only once. This material consisted of CD4+ T cells from blood, cultured in vitro, taken before SARS-CoV-2 vaccination. These receptors came from a human donor who received a COVID-19 vaccine.

This clonotype was seen just once. Compared with germline, one end of the junction differs, possibly owing to a read error. The CDR3 DNA reads as TGTACCTGGTGCAGGGATACTAATGAAAAACTGTTTTTT. Its protein is CTWCRDTNEKLFF. The chain has TRBV30 and TRBJ1-4, with TRBD1 as a possible D gene (5 bases). Germline V gene data show CDR1 as GTSNPN and CDR2 as SVGIG (reference sequence). The CDR3 runs 13 residues.

The gene calls are TRBV29-1 and TRBJ1-1, with D hard to call. The CDR3 contains 13 residues. V dropped 3 bases and J dropped 2 bases, with 10 bases sitting between them. The V gene's germline CDR1 is SQVTM and CDR2 ANQGSEA. Here the CDR3 reads CSVERVLNTEAFF. CDR3 in DNA: TGCAGCGTTGAGAGGGTTTTAAACACTGAAGCTTTCTTT.

V gene TRBV5-1 combines with J gene TRBJ1-6; D uncertain. Germline V gene lookup returns CDR1 SGHRS and CDR2 YFSETQ. V lost 0 bases to trimming and J lost 2 bases, with 12 bases between them. This CDR3 contains 17 residues. The chain's CDR3 is CASSLGLRSTYNSPLHF. The CDR3, as DNA: TGCGCCAGCAGCTTGGGACTTCGGAGCACCTATAATTCACCCCTCCACTTT.

The chain couples TRBV5-4 to TRBJ2-5; D may be TRBD1 (6 bases). V was trimmed by 5 bases and J by 3 bases, leaving 17 bases between them. This CDR3 has 15 amino acids. Germline V CDR1 and CDR2: SGHNT, YYREEE (reference sequence). The CDR3 DNA follows: TGTGCCAGCAGTCCACAGGGTTCCGGGGAAGAGACCCAGTACTTC. This translates into CASSPQGSGEETQYF.

This chain uses TRBV20-1 with TRBJ2-5; 9 bases align to TRBD2. The CDR3 extends over 15 amino acids. Germline CDR1 and CDR2: DFQATT and SNEGSKA (reference sequence). V shed 4 bases, J shed 0 bases, and the junction held 6 bases outside the gene matches. DNA for the CDR3: TGCAGTGCTATGAGTCTAGCGGGGTACCAAGAGACCCAGTACTTC. This gives the protein CSAMSLAGYQETQYF.

The rearrangement links TRBV12-3 or TRBV12-4 to TRBJ2-7; 7 bases align to TRBD1. The CDR3 totals 13 residues. Unmatched junction bases numbered 5, after V lost 3 bases and J lost 6 bases. CDR3 loop: CASSFNRDSEQYF. In DNA form, the CDR3 reads TGTGCCAGCAGTTTTAACAGGGACAGCGAGCAGTACTTC.

The chain uses TRBV25-1 and TRBJ2-5, with 10 bases fitting TRBD2. This CDR3 has 14 amino acids. The V segment lost 2 bases and the J segment 3 bases; nucleotides outside the gene matches: 0. Germline assignment: CDR1 MGHDK and CDR2 SYGVNS. Here the CDR3 reads CASSELAGEETQYF. In DNA form, the CDR3 reads TGTGCCAGCAGTGAACTAGCGGGGGAAGAGACCCAGTACTTC. Together with reference TRBV25-1 and TRBJ2-5, the CDR3 gives the full variable domain: EADIYQTPRYLVIGTGKKITLECSQTMGHDKMYWYQQDPGMELHLIHYSYGVNSTEKGDLSSESTVSRIRTEHFPLTLESARPSHTSQYLCASSELAGEETQYFGPGTRLLVL.

This clonotype was observed a few times. The chain has TRBV7-2 and TRBJ1-5; 11 bases align to TRBD1. CDR1 and CDR2 from the germline V gene are SGHTA and FQGNSA. With 5 bases clipped from V and 2 bases from J, the junction kept 11 bases outside the gene matches. This CDR3 spans 18 amino acids. Written as DNA, the CDR3 is TGTGCCAGCAGCCTTAAGGGACAGGGGGATTTAGGCAATCAGCCCCAGCATTTT. Translated: CASSLKGQGDLGNQPQHF.

The chain has TRBV30 and TRBJ2-7, with D perhaps matching TRBD1 (5 bases). Per the germline V gene, CDR1 is GTSNPN and CDR2 is SVGIG (reference sequence). The CDR3 is 14 amino acids. V lost 4 bases, J lost 3 bases, and 16 bases lay in between. The CDR3: CAWIYLRGSYEQYF. The CDR3 DNA sequence: TGTGCCTGGATTTACCTTAGGGGAAGCTACGAGCAGTACTTC.

This clonotype was observed a few times. The V and J genes are TRBV11-3 and TRBJ2-7, with TRBD2 matching 7 bases. In germline, CDR1 is SGHNT, CDR2 YENEEA. CDR3 size: 14 residues. V was pared by 5 bases and J by 5 bases, with 9 bases of the junction left unmatched. Written as DNA, the CDR3 is TGTGCCAGCAGCCCCCGGACTAGGTTGAACGAGCAGTACTTC. Translation: CASSPRTRLNEQYF.

This clonotype was counted once. V is TRBV19 and J is TRBJ1-5, with D possibly TRBD1 on 6 matching bases. The CDR3 covers 15 residues. Germline V gene lookup returns CDR1 LNHDA and CDR2 SQIVND (reference sequence). Trimming pared 5 bases from V and 0 bases from J, leaving 11 bases between. Written as DNA, the CDR3 is TGTGCCAGTAGTGGACAGCCCTATAGCAATCAGCCCCAGCATTTT. It specifies CASSGQPYSNQPQHF.

V is TRBV24-1 and J is TRBJ1-1; D gene uncertain. This CDR3 has 13 residues. Trimming took off 4 bases at V and 2 bases at J, with 7 bases between the two ends. The germline CDR1 and CDR2 sequences are KGHDR and SFDVKD. CDR3 region: CATSDRLNTEAFF. The CDR3 coding sequence is TGTGCCACCAGTGACAGATTAAACACTGAAGCTTTCTTT.

The V call is TRBV6-5, the J call TRBJ1-2; D is unresolved. The ends were cut back, 0 bases at V and 8 bases at J, with 13 bases in the middle. This CDR3 is built from 14 residues. Germline values: CDR1 MNHEY, CDR2 SVGAGI. The CDR3 region has the DNA TGTGCCAGCAGTTACTCGACCTCCGGGTCCGGCTACACCTTC. The encoded protein is CASSYSTSGSGYTF.

The V and J genes are TRBV5-1 and TRBJ1-6; unclear D gene. The CDR3 runs 13 residues. In germline, CDR1 is SGHRS, CDR2 YFSETQ. V shed 5 bases and J shed 0 bases, with 3 bases lying between them. The CDR3 spells CASSSSYNSPLHF. The CDR3 region has the DNA TGCGCCAGCAGTAGCTCCTATAATTCACCCCTCCACTTT.

This clonotype has only a few counts. The chain employs TRBV27 and TRBJ1-4; D ambiguous. V lost 5 bases to trimming and J lost 1 base, with 14 bases between them. Germline values: CDR1 MNHEY, CDR2 SMNVEV (reference sequence). The CDR3 runs 16 residues. CDR3 sequence: CASSGVATGTNEKLFF. CDR3 bases: TGTGCCAGCAGTGGTGTCGCGACGGGAACTAATGAAAAACTGTTTTTT.

CDR3 sequence: CSVEAPGTGPGELFF. CDR3 nucleotides: TGCAGCGTTGAAGCCCCCGGGACAGGGCCCGGGGAGCTGTTTTTT. The chain recombines TRBV29-1 with TRBJ2-2; 9 nucleotides match TRBD1. The germline gives CDR1 SQVTM, CDR2 ANQGSEA. V was pared by 1 base and J by 6 bases, with 6 bases of the junction left unmatched. This CDR3 comprises 15 residues.

This clonotype has more than one count but fewer than ten. CDR3 bases: TGCAGTGCTAGGGCGGTGAGCACAGATACGCAGTATTTT. Translation gives CSARAVSTDTQYF. The chain couples TRBV20-1 to TRBJ2-3; D ambiguous. This CDR3 region has 13 residues. The V end lost 3 bases, the J end lost 0 bases, and 7 bases lay between the germline ends. Per the germline V gene, CDR1 is DFQATT and CDR2 is SNEGSKA (reference sequence).

This clonotype was detected only a few times. The chain recombines TRBV10-3 with TRBJ2-6; perhaps TRBD2 as D (6 bases). There are 16 residues in the CDR3. Germline CDR1 reads ENHRY; CDR2 reads SYGVKD. Trimming cost V 3 bases and J 0 bases, with 9 bases left between them. The CDR3 sequence is CAISDREDSGANVLTF. The CDR3 DNA sequence: TGTGCCATCAGTGACAGGGAGGACTCTGGGGCCAACGTCCTGACTTTC.